This T cell receptor (beta chain) was sequenced for a study of blood T cell repertoires in COVID-19 (TCRdb year 2020). Some background on the complete study: The collaborator samples originated in the United States, Italy and Spain and spanned the acute and convalescent phases of COVID-19. The prospective study material was composed of cDNA or gDNA derived from T cells, B-cell-depleted T cells, or PBMCs. Deeply sampled blood TCRbeta repertoires from subjects exposed to, actively infected with, or recovered from COVID-19 were included in the dataset. A freely available public database, intended as a resource for researchers studying the immune response to SARS-CoV-2, is where the repertoires were released. Samples were obtained from the ongoing ImmuneRACE study (first 160 participants) and from 1,254 subjects provided by 6 global collaborators. The sample metadata nearly always contained a de-identified subject ID, COVID-19 status, age in years and sex. HLA class I and class II types, where available, came from metadata supplied by the sample provider rather than from assay-based typing. Beyond this particular receptor, the publication reports: Clinical and demographic metadata were provided uncurated, with the amount varying by source and participant.

Trimming removed 3 bases from V and 3 bases from J; the gene matches leave 2 bases unexplained. From a lookup of the germline V gene, CDR1 and CDR2 are SGHRS and YFSETQ. The CDR3 covers 14 residues, taking in both the cysteine and the phenylalanine. The only DNA kept is the CDR3, 42 bases in frame from the first base. TCRbeta CDR3 regions were amplified from genomic DNA by means of the immunoSEQ Assay, a bias-controlled multiplex PCR. The study's own analysis went as follows. Within the assay, amplification of reference gene primers was used to estimate how many nucleated cells each sample contained. To quantify the absolute abundance of each unique TCRbeta CDR3 rearrangement, sequence reads were collapsed and filtered. For each sample, productive Simpson clonality was calculated by taking the square root of Simpson's diversity index across productive rearrangements. TCRdb re-hosts the immuneACCESS table, in-frame sequences only. Its copies lack some clones; in the studies checked, an unresolved V gene accounts for under half of them, and the cause for the rest is not known. V and J calls and clone size are those listed in that table; D and trimming were worked out from the DNA. For this sample the table gives some 270,000 clones, of which approximately 86% were detected only once. In total, the top ten clones hold roughly 8% of the sample.

Whole blood was collected in K2EDTA tubes by collaborating institutions according to the institutions' own protocols. For TCRbeta analysis, collaborators shipped samples in one of three forms: frozen whole blood, isolated PBMCs, or DNA extracted from either of those sample types. In this sample, this clone turned up once. Its target antigen remains unknown. No much larger clonotype is one base removed from it; base qualities were not supplied. This chain is built from TRBV5-1 and TRBJ2-3; TRBD1 fits 9 bases in the junction. The source of this sequence is a man aged 35-49 years with active or convalescent COVID-19. The sample comprised peripheral blood. In nucleotide form, the sequence is TGCGCCAGCAGCTCGGGACAGGGAACAGATACGCAGTATTTT. It specifies CASSSGQGTDTQYF.